Given below is one T cell receptor beta chain in context. Its antigen is undetermined. With 4 bases removed from V and 3 bases from J, the gap between germline ends came to 7 bases. The CDR3 spans 14 residues. Germline assignment: CDR1 LNHDA and CDR2 SQIVND (reference sequence). This entry is derived from a study of cytomegalovirus exposure and HLA in healthy donors. Study results and caveats: Earlier analysis found most TCR beta V segments productive about 87% or about 30% of the time. The authors confirmed in vitro that a few CMV-associated chains were specific for CMV antigens.

Vbeta (60) and Jbeta (13) primers were used in the PCR. In the source study's methods: Unique TCR beta chains totaled some 88 million in a later count, with about 11 million of them shared. Profiling relied on immunoSEQ multiplex PCR, and the TCRdb table lists in-frame clones only, not all of them. Clonal size and the V and J genes are those of that table, whereas D and trimming came from the DNA. The repertoire holds 100,000 to 150,000 clones, with more than 70% as singletons. The sequencing input was PBMCs. The V gene is TRBV19, the J gene TRBJ2-6, with a weak D call TRBD1 (6 bases). The receptor was isolated from a human donor in good health. The CDR3 is CASSTGDGANVLTF. The CDR3, as DNA: TGTGCCAGTAGTACAGGGGATGGGGCCAACGTCCTGACTTTC.